The following is a T cell receptor (beta chain) sequence with its context. In the study's own analysis: From reference gene primer amplification, estimates of nucleated cell counts were derived. The table came from immunoSEQ multiplex PCR; TCRdb's copy has only in-frame clones and leaves some out. D and trimming were read from the DNA, whereas the V and J calls and clone size are those reported in that table. The sample holds some 26,000 clones; 88% are singletons and the top ten take roughly 8.4%. The CDR3 spans 15 residues. V lost 4 bases to trimming and J lost 9 bases; unmatched junction nucleotides: 9. Germline V gene data show CDR1 as SEHNR and CDR2 as FQNEAQ (reference sequence). This sample was included in a study of blood T cell repertoires in COVID-19. About the study: The study drew acute and convalescent COVID-19 samples from the United States, Italy and Spain. T cells, B-cell-depleted T cells, or PBMCs supplied cDNA or gDNA.

The V call is TRBV7-9, the J call TRBJ2-1; 10 bases are a match to TRBD1. The receptor was isolated from a woman aged 50 to 65 with active COVID-19. Source material: peripheral blood. The CDR3 bases are TGTGCCAGCAGCTCGACTGGGACAGGGGAAAGTGAGCAGTTCTTC. Protein: CASSSTGTGESEQFF.